A single TCR beta chain is shown here with its context. TCRdb redid the calling of the reads with MiXCR, one entry per CDR3 protein. The sample lists some 250,000 distinct CDR3 sequences, 9.1% seen once, with less than 15% in the top ten. This sample is part of a study of T cell repertoires in cytomegalovirus infection. V lost 10 bases and J lost 5; bases outside the gene matches: 10. The CDR3 spans 13 residues. Germline V gene sequence: CDR1 LGHNT, CDR2 FRNRAP. Sequenced material: PBMCs. This TCR came from a human donor in good health (CMV status not recorded). Some clones in this sample may be carry-over from other donors' samples. This chain connects TRBV12-5 to TRBJ2-5; TRBD2 agrees at 7 bases. The CDR3, as DNA: TGTGCTACAGGAGCGGGACGAGGGGAGACCCAGTACTTC. Its protein product is CATGAGRGETQYF.